Listed here are 16 T cell receptor beta chains from one sample, sequenced in a study of technical replicates of blood from a few donors. Clones were read by immunoSEQ multiplex PCR, and TCRdb kept only the in-frame ones, dropping some. The table includes 80,000 to 95,000 clones, approximately 96% detected once. Sequencing was done on a sample of T cells isolated from PBMCs. These receptor sequences come from a human donor in good health.

In its sample, this clone was seen once. The CDR3 region is CATHPSGTKETQYF. DNA of the CDR3: TGTGCCACCCACCCCTCCGGGACAAAAGAGACCCAGTACTTC. The rearrangement uses TRBV28 and TRBJ2-5; maybe TRBD1 (6 bases). V dropped 10 bases and J dropped 3 bases, with 18 bases sitting between them. This CDR3 spans 14 amino acids. Germline V lookup: CDR1 MDHEN, CDR2 SYDVKM.

The chain uses TRBV5-1 and TRBJ1-3; perhaps TRBD1 as D (5 bases). Germline loops: CDR1 SGHRS, CDR2 YFSETQ. This CDR3 has 16 amino acids. V was shortened by 4 bases and J by 0 bases, with 14 bases between the two germline ends. CDR3 sequence (DNA): TGCGCCAGCAGCATTGACAGTTCGAACTCTGGAAACACCATATATTTT. Protein: CASSIDSSNSGNTIYF.

The V call is TRBV7-7, the J call TRBJ1-2; D unclear. Looked up from germline, CDR1 is SSHAT and CDR2 is FNYEAQ (reference sequence). The CDR3 loop spans 14 amino acids. V was clipped by 5 bases and J by 5 bases, with 15 bases between them. The CDR3 sequence: CASSPLTSPYGYTF. CDR3 coding DNA: TGTGCCAGCAGCCCACTGACATCTCCTTATGGCTACACCTTC.

The chain links TRBV19 to TRBJ1-2; 9 nucleotides agree with TRBD1. Germline V gives CDR1 LNHDA, CDR2 SQIVND (reference sequence). V was clipped by 3 bases and J by 8 bases; unmatched bases: 13. The CDR3 is 16 amino acids. CDR3 nucleotide sequence: TGTGCCAGTAGTATCCGGATAGGACAGGGGATTCGCGGCTACACCTTC. Translation: CASSIRIGQGIRGYTF.

The chain recombines TRBV25-1 with TRBJ2-7; D not resolved. The CDR3 is 10 residues long. V shed 11 bases and J shed 3 bases, with 8 bases lying between them. Looked up from germline, CDR1 is MGHDK and CDR2 is SYGVNS. The CDR3 loop reads CAPVGYEQYF. The CDR3 DNA is TGTGCCCCGGTCGGCTACGAGCAGTACTTC.

The chain is built from TRBV9 and TRBJ2-2; D possibly corresponds to TRBD2 (5 bases). The V end lost 7 bases, the J end lost 0 bases, and 13 bases lay between the germline ends. Germline V lookup: CDR1 SGDLS, CDR2 YYNGEE. CDR3 length: 15 residues. The CDR3 coding sequence is TGTGCCAGCCGTCCCGGGAATTCGAACACCGGGGAGCTGTTTTTT. This translates into CASRPGNSNTGELFF.

The chain joins TRBV7-9 to TRBJ2-7; maybe TRBD1 (6 bases). Trimming left V 5 bases short and J 3 bases short, with 14 bases between. The germline CDR1 and CDR2 sequences are SEHNR and FQNEAQ (reference sequence). The CDR3 covers 14 residues. In DNA, the CDR3 is TGTGCCAGCAGCCCCGGGTCAGGGGACTACGAGCAGTACTTC. This sequence encodes CASSPGSGDYEQYF. Full variable domain (remainder filled in from reference TRBV7-9 and TRBJ2-7): DTGVSQNPRHKITKRGQNVTFRCDPISEHNRLYWYRQTLGQGPEFLTYFQNEAQLEKSRLLSDRFSAERPKGSFSTLEIQRTEQGDSAMYLCASSPGSGDYEQYFGPGTRLTVT.

The chain couples TRBV6-6 to TRBJ1-2; 8 positions match TRBD1. The CDR3 length is 16 residues. The germline gives CDR1 MNHNY, CDR2 SVGAGI (reference sequence). After removal of 4 bases from V and 1 base from J, the junction contained 8 bases not matched to a gene. DNA for the CDR3: TGTGCCAGCAGTTCCCAGGGACAGGTCCTTAACTATGGCTACACCTTC. Protein product: CASSSQGQVLNYGYTF.

The rearrangement uses TRBV7-8 and TRBJ2-1; 8 bases are a match to TRBD2. The CDR3 is made up of 16 amino acids. The germline CDR1 and CDR2 sequences are SGHVS and FQNEAQ. Germline trimming cut 2 bases from V and 1 base from J; bases unmatched to any gene: 4. The CDR3 DNA sequence: TGTGCCAGCAGCTTAAGTCTAGCGGGTTCCTACAATGAGCAGTTCTTC. This encodes CASSLSLAGSYNEQFF.

V gene TRBV13 combines with J gene TRBJ2-1, with 7 positions matching TRBD2. The CDR3 runs to 12 residues. V shed 5 bases, J shed 10 bases, and the junction held 5 bases outside the gene matches. Per germline, CDR1 PRHDT and CDR2 FYEKMQ (reference sequence). The CDR3, as DNA: TGTGCCAGCAGCCCTTTGGGGGGGGAGCAGTTCTTC. Its translation: CASSPLGGEQFF.

The V gene is TRBV28, the J gene TRBJ2-3; a weak D match, TRBD1 (5 bases). Trimming left V 6 bases short and J 4 bases short, with 11 bases between. CDR1 and CDR2 from the germline V gene are MDHEN and SYDVKM. The length of the CDR3 is 13 residues. CDR3 nucleotides: TGTGCCAGCAGCCAAGGGGTCCCAGATACGCAGTATTTT. Translation gives CASSQGVPDTQYF.

This clone was seen just once. The chain is built from TRBV27 and TRBJ2-5, with 8 positions matching TRBD2. CDR3 size: 13 residues. Germline CDR1 and CDR2: MNHEY and SMNVEV (reference sequence). The ends lost 8 bases at V and 7 bases at J; junction bases unmatched: 9. The CDR3, as DNA: TGTGCCAGCGGAGAGCGGGAGATGGGGACCCAGTACTTC. Its protein product is CASGEREMGTQYF.

The chain joins TRBV5-1 to TRBJ2-1, with 13 bases lining up with TRBD2. Germline V gene data show CDR1 as SGHRS and CDR2 as YFSETQ. This CDR3 spans 17 amino acids. Trimming at V came to 0 bases and at J to 6 bases, leaving 6 bases not matched to a gene. The CDR3 coding sequence is TGCGCCAGCAGCTTGGGCGTTGGGACTAGCGGGACCAATGAGCAGTTCTTC. Its translation: CASSLGVGTSGTNEQFF.

V usage is TRBV27 and J usage is TRBJ2-7, with a possible D match to TRBD1 (6 bases). The CDR3 has 13 residues. Germline V lookup: CDR1 MNHEY, CDR2 SMNVEV (reference sequence). Deletions cut 3 bases from V and 6 bases from J, with 12 bases between. CDR3 coding DNA: TGTGCCAGCAGTTTCACGAGGGGGTCCGAGCAGTACTTC. Translated, it gives CASSFTRGSEQYF.

The genes are TRBV19 and TRBJ1-1, with D perhaps matching TRBD1 (5 bases). Germline CDR1 LNHDA, CDR2 SQIVND (reference sequence). The CDR3 is made up of 17 amino acids. Trimming left V 4 bases short and J 1 base short, with 19 bases between. CDR3 sequence reads: CASSNIVMAGRNTEAFF. DNA for the CDR3: TGTGCCAGTAGTAACATTGTGATGGCAGGGCGGAACACTGAAGCTTTCTTT.

The rearrangement joins TRBV5-1 to TRBJ2-3; D is unresolved. This CDR3 spans 14 amino acids. Trimming shortened V by 2 bases and J by 2 bases, and 9 bases separated the two germline ends. CDR1 SGHRS and CDR2 YFSETQ come from the germline V gene. DNA for the CDR3: TGCGCCAGCAGCTTAAGGCAGGACACAGATACGCAGTATTTT. Translated, it gives CASSLRQDTDTQYF.